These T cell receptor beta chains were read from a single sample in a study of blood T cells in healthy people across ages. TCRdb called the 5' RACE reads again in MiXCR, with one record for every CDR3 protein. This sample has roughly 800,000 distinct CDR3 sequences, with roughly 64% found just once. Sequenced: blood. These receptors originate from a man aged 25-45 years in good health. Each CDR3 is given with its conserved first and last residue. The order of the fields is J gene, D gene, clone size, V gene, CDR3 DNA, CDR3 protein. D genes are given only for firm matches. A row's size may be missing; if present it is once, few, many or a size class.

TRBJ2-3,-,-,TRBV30,TGTGCCGGGAGTACACAGACAGATACGCAGTATTTT,CAGSTQTDTQYF
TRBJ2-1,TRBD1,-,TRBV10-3,TGTGCCATCAGTGAGAGGGGACAGATTTACAATGAGCAGTTCTTC,CAISERGQIYNEQFF
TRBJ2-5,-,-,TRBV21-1,TGTGCCAGCAGCCCCTCGGCAGGGGGAGGCCAAGAGACCCAGTACTTC,CASSPSAGGGQETQYF
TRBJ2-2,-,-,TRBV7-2,TGTGCCAGCAGTTTAGCGAACAGAGGCACCGGGGAGCTGTTTTTT,CASSLANRGTGELFF
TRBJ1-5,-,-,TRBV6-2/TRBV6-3,TGTGCCAGCAGTTCCGTGGATAACCCAATGCCCCAGCATTTT,CASSSVDNPMPQHF
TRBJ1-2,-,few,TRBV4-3,TGCGCCAGCAGCCAAGAGCAGGGGCTAAACTATGGCTACACCTTC,CASSQEQGLNYGYTF
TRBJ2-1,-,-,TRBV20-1,TGCAGTGCTAGAGATACATATGAGCAGTTCTTC,CSARDTYEQFF
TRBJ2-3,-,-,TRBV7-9,TGTGCCAGCAGCCGCGGGGGCACAGATGCGCAGTATTTT,CASSRGGTDAQYF
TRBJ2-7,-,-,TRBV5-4,TGTGCCAGCAGCTGGAGCGGAGAGGACTACAATGAGCAGTACTTC,CASSWSGEDYNEQYF
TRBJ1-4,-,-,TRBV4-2,TGTGCCAGCAGCCAAGAGGGGGGGATTGAAAAACTGTTTTTT,CASSQEGGIEKLFF
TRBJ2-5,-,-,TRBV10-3,TGTGCCATCAGTGGATCTAGCGCGGATCAAGAGACCCAGTACTTC,CAISGSSADQETQYF
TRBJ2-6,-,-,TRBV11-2,TGTGCCAGCAGCTTTCGGAGACAGCTCTCTGGGGCCAACGTCCTGACTTTC,CASSFRRQLSGANVLTF
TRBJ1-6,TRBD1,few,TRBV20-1,TGCAGTGCTAGAGATCTGGACAGGGGGAATTCACCCCTCCACTTT,CSARDLDRGNSPLHF
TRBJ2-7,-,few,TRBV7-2,TGTGCCAGCAGCTCCCGGGAGAGGCTCTACGAGCAGTACTTC,CASSSRERLYEQYF
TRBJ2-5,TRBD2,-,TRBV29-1,TGCAGCGTTGTGGGTAGCGGGGGAGGGGAGACCCAGTACTTC,CSVVGSGGGETQYF
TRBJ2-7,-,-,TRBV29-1,TGCAGCGTTGGGCAGGGCTCCTTCTACGAGCAGTACTTC,CSVGQGSFYEQYF
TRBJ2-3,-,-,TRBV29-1,TGCAGCGTTGTTTGGGGTCGAGATACGCAGTATTTT,CSVVWGRDTQYF
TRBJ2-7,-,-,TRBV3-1,TGTGCCAGCATGACGGCTGGGTCCTACGAGCAGTACTTC,CASMTAGSYEQYF
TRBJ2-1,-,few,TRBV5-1,TGCGCCAGCAGCAATGGCGTCCGGGGGCTCTCCTACAATGAGCAGTTCTTC,CASSNGVRGLSYNEQFF
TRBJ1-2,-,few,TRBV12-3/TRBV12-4,TGTGCCAGCAGTTTGGGGGGTCCCCTTAACTATGGCTACACCTTC,CASSLGGPLNYGYTF
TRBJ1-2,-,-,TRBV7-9,TGTGCCAGTCAAAACCCCGATGGCAGGAACTATGGCTACATCTTC,CASQNPDGRNYGYIF
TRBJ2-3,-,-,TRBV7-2,TGTGCCAGCAGCCTCCAGGGGACCCCGGCCACAGATACGCAGTATTTT,CASSLQGTPATDTQYF
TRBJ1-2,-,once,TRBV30,TGTGCCTGGAGTGAAGTGTTGTATGGCTACACCTTC,CAWSEVLYGYTF
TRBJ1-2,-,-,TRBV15,TGTGCCACCAGCAGAGATTTGGCCCCTATGGTAGGTGGCTACACCTTC,CATSRDLAPMVGGYTF
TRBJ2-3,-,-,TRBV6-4,TGTGCCAGCAGTGAATCCGGCGGGAATATAGATACGCAGTATTTT,CASSESGGNIDTQYF
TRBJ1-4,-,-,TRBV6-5,TGTGCCAGCAGTCCCCGCCGGGCAACTAATGAAAAACTGTTTTTT,CASSPRRATNEKLFF
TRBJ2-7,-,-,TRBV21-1,TGTGCCACCCACGGAATCTCGTCCTACGAGCAGTACTTC,CATHGISSYEQYF
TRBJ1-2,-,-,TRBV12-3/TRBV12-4,TGTGCCAGCAGTCCGGTGGGGTATCGAGGCTACACCTTC,CASSPVGYRGYTF
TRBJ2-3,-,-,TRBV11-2,TGTGCCAGCAGCAGAGACAGGACCACAGATACGCAGTATTTT,CASSRDRTTDTQYF
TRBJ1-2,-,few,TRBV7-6,TGTGCCAGCAGTCCTGGGGACGCCGACTATGGCTACACCTTC,CASSPGDADYGYTF
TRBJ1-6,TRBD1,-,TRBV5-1,TGCGCCAGCAGCTTGGAAGGGGGCGGTTCACCCCTCCACTTT,CASSLEGGGSPLHF
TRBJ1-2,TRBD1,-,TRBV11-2,TGTGCCAGCAGCTCCATATCCCGGGGACAGGGTCTCGGCGGCTACACCTTC,CASSSISRGQGLGGYTF
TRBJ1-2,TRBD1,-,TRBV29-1,TGCAGCGTAGAGACAGGGGTTGGCTACACCTTC,CSVETGVGYTF
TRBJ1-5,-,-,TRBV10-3,TGTGCCATCAGTGATCCGGGTAGGGATAGCAATCAGCCCCAGCATTTT,CAISDPGRDSNQPQHF
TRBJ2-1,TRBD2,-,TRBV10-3,TGTGCCATCAGCGAGGGACTAGCGGTCAATGAGCAGTTCTTC,CAISEGLAVNEQFF
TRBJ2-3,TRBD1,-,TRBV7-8,TGTGCCAGCAGCTCGACAGGGGGGATAGACACAGATACGCAGTATTTT,CASSSTGGIDTDTQYF
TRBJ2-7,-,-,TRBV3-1,TGTGCCAGCAGCCAGGCCATGGACTACGAGCAGTACTTC,CASSQAMDYEQYF
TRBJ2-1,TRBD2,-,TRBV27,TGTGCCAGCAGTTTCCTTAGGTCAGGACTAGCGGGAGGGAATGAGCAGTTCTTC,CASSFLRSGLAGGNEQFF
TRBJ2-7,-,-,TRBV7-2,TGTGCCAGCAGCTTATTCCTGGTCTACGAGCAGTACTTC,CASSLFLVYEQYF
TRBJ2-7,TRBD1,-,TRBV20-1,TGCAGTGCCAGAGGGGACAGGGACTACGAGCAGTACTTC,CSARGDRDYEQYF
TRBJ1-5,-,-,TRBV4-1,TGCGCCAGCAGCCAAGTGTCGGGGGTCAATCAGCCCCAGCATTTT,CASSQVSGVNQPQHF
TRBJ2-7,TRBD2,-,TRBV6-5,TGTGCCAGCAGTGGGCGGGAGTACGAGCAGTACTTC,CASSGREYEQYF
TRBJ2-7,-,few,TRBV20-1,TGCAGTTCCAGCCACCCTGTGAGGTACGAGCAGTACTTC,CSSSHPVRYEQYF
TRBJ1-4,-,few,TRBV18,TGTGCCAGCTCACCGGGCGGGGACAATGAAAAACTGTTTTTT,CASSPGGDNEKLFF
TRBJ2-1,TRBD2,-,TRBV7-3,TGTGCCAGCAGCTCGGTCCCACCTAGGGGGCTAGCGGGACTGGATGAGCAGTTCTTC,CASSSVPPRGLAGLDEQFF
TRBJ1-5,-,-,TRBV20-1,TGCAGTGCCATAGGACTCCGATATCAGCCCCAGCATTTT,CSAIGLRYQPQHF
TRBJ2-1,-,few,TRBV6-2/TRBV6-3,TGTGCCAGCAGCCCAGCCAACCTCGGAGGAGGCAATGAGCAGTTCTTC,CASSPANLGGGNEQFF
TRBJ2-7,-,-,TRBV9,TGTGCCAGCAACAACGACGGGAGTAACTACGAGCAGTACTTC,CASNNDGSNYEQYF
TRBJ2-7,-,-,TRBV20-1,TGTAGTGCTAGACCCGGGACCTATCGGGACAATGAGCAGTACTTC,CSARPGTYRDNEQYF
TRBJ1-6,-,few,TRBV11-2,TGTGCCAGCAGCTTATTGGTCCAGCCTAATTCACCCCTCCACTTT,CASSLLVQPNSPLHF
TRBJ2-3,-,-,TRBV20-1,TGCAGTGCTAAAAGGGGCGGATCGGTAGATACGCAGTATTTT,CSAKRGGSVDTQYF
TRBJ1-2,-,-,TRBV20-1,TGCAGTGCTAGAACCCAGGGCCGGGATGGCTACACCTTC,CSARTQGRDGYTF
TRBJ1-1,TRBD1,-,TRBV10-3,TGTGCCATCAGGGACGGACAGGGTTACACTGAAGCTTTCTTT,CAIRDGQGYTEAFF
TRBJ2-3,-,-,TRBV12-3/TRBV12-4,TGTGCCAGCAGCTACTCCGGGCTCACAGATACGCAGTATTTT,CASSYSGLTDTQYF